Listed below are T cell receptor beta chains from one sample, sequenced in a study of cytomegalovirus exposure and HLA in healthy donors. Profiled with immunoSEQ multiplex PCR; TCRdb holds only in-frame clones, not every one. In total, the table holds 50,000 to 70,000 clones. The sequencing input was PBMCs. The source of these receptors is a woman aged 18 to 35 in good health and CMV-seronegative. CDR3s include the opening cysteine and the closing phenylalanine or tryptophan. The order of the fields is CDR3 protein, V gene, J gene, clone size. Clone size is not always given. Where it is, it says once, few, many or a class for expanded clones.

cdr3_aa: CASSQGPNSPLHF; v_call: TRBV2; j_call: TRBJ1-6; clone_size: NA
cdr3_aa: CASSGAGGAREQYF; v_call: TRBV28; j_call: TRBJ2-7; clone_size: NA
cdr3_aa: CASSVDGLSYNEQFF; v_call: TRBV25-1; j_call: TRBJ2-1; clone_size: NA
cdr3_aa: CASSLYPGGGYGYTF; v_call: TRBV2; j_call: TRBJ1-2; clone_size: NA
cdr3_aa: CASSGGDNAYEQYF; v_call: TRBV5-1; j_call: TRBJ2-7; clone_size: NA
cdr3_aa: CASSRPGQSYEQYF; v_call: TRBV11-3; j_call: TRBJ2-7; clone_size: NA
cdr3_aa: CASSARESAYEQYF; v_call: TRBV19; j_call: TRBJ2-7; clone_size: NA
cdr3_aa: CAWSTEYTDTQYF; v_call: TRBV30; j_call: TRBJ2-3; clone_size: NA
cdr3_aa: CASSQAGTWNEQFF; v_call: TRBV4-1; j_call: TRBJ2-1; clone_size: NA
cdr3_aa: CAWSLGVRGGTEAFF; v_call: TRBV30; j_call: TRBJ1-1; clone_size: NA
cdr3_aa: CASSLETGFNSPLHF; v_call: TRBV7-6; j_call: TRBJ1-6; clone_size: NA
cdr3_aa: CASSLGGPMNTEAFF; v_call: TRBV7-8; j_call: TRBJ1-1; clone_size: NA
cdr3_aa: CASSQQAGSFDNEQFF; v_call: TRBV5-1; j_call: TRBJ2-1; clone_size: NA
cdr3_aa: CASSISGPLVGYTF; v_call: TRBV19; j_call: TRBJ1-2; clone_size: NA
cdr3_aa: CASSLSGYEQYF; v_call: TRBV5-1; j_call: TRBJ2-7; clone_size: NA
cdr3_aa: CAWSVWWPKYEQYF; v_call: TRBV30; j_call: TRBJ2-7; clone_size: NA
cdr3_aa: CASSLSGGSAEAFF; v_call: TRBV5-6; j_call: TRBJ1-1; clone_size: NA
cdr3_aa: CASSLGQGPSGYGYTF; v_call: TRBV5-1; j_call: TRBJ1-2; clone_size: NA
cdr3_aa: CASSSGLAGPLEGEQFF; v_call: TRBV7-3; j_call: TRBJ2-1; clone_size: NA
cdr3_aa: CASRGGLAVTYEQYF; v_call: TRBV5-1; j_call: TRBJ2-7; clone_size: NA
cdr3_aa: CASSAGIMNTEAFF; v_call: TRBV6-1; j_call: TRBJ1-1; clone_size: NA
cdr3_aa: CASRGQQAEQFF; v_call: TRBV7-9; j_call: TRBJ2-1; clone_size: NA
cdr3_aa: CASSRRPGAEAFF; v_call: TRBV27; j_call: TRBJ1-1; clone_size: NA
cdr3_aa: CASSLSTGGGYEQYF; v_call: TRBV27; j_call: TRBJ2-7; clone_size: NA
cdr3_aa: CASSPRAGGTNTEAFF; v_call: TRBV25-1; j_call: TRBJ1-1; clone_size: NA
cdr3_aa: CASSQVTSGVGEKLFF; v_call: TRBV4-1; j_call: TRBJ1-4; clone_size: NA
cdr3_aa: CASSLATDSASGNTIYF; v_call: TRBV5-8; j_call: TRBJ1-3; clone_size: NA
cdr3_aa: CASSSGLSYNEQFF; v_call: TRBV7-9; j_call: TRBJ2-1; clone_size: NA
cdr3_aa: CASSDSSGSYNEQFF; v_call: TRBV6-4; j_call: TRBJ2-1; clone_size: medium-sized
cdr3_aa: CSVESWGRRTEAFF; v_call: TRBV29-1; j_call: TRBJ1-1; clone_size: NA
cdr3_aa: CSVRTGARNTEAFF; v_call: TRBV29-1; j_call: TRBJ1-1; clone_size: NA
cdr3_aa: CAGRASWNTGELFF; v_call: TRBV4-1; j_call: TRBJ2-2; clone_size: NA
cdr3_aa: CASSERWTDTQYF; v_call: TRBV25-1; j_call: TRBJ2-3; clone_size: NA
cdr3_aa: CASSYADRVYEQYF; v_call: TRBV6-6; j_call: TRBJ2-7; clone_size: NA
cdr3_aa: CASSYGGTGLVGYTF; v_call: TRBV6-5; j_call: TRBJ1-2; clone_size: NA
cdr3_aa: CASSDSWTGINTF; v_call: TRBV25-1; j_call: TRBJ1-2; clone_size: NA
cdr3_aa: CASSVGPDRGTEAFF; v_call: TRBV9; j_call: TRBJ1-1; clone_size: NA
cdr3_aa: CAWINNGREAFF; v_call: TRBV30; j_call: TRBJ1-1; clone_size: NA
cdr3_aa: CASSQDPDGATNEKLFF; v_call: TRBV4-2; j_call: TRBJ1-4; clone_size: NA
cdr3_aa: CASSDSGGNTGELFF; v_call: TRBV6-4; j_call: TRBJ2-2; clone_size: NA
cdr3_aa: CASSLAGGGTEAFF; v_call: TRBV7-3; j_call: TRBJ1-1; clone_size: NA
cdr3_aa: CAWRKRDTDTQYF; v_call: TRBV30; j_call: TRBJ2-3; clone_size: NA
cdr3_aa: CASSPPTGGWRNQPQHF; v_call: TRBV19; j_call: TRBJ1-5; clone_size: NA
cdr3_aa: CASSGQAWGPQHF; v_call: TRBV6-1; j_call: TRBJ1-5; clone_size: NA
cdr3_aa: CASSQDEGWASYEQYF; v_call: TRBV14; j_call: TRBJ2-7; clone_size: NA
cdr3_aa: CASSFGLRGINYEQYF; v_call: TRBV7-8; j_call: TRBJ2-7; clone_size: NA
cdr3_aa: CASSETGKSHEQYF; v_call: TRBV25-1; j_call: TRBJ2-7; clone_size: NA
cdr3_aa: CASSPRGTTNNEQFF; v_call: TRBV18; j_call: TRBJ2-1; clone_size: NA
cdr3_aa: CASSLEGGLQPQHF; v_call: TRBV18; j_call: TRBJ1-5; clone_size: NA
cdr3_aa: CASSLGGGGGGDEQYF; v_call: TRBV5-1; j_call: TRBJ2-7; clone_size: NA
cdr3_aa: CASSQRSEADTQYF; v_call: TRBV10-1; j_call: TRBJ2-3; clone_size: NA
cdr3_aa: CASSPLTGSPEQYF; v_call: TRBV18; j_call: TRBJ2-7; clone_size: NA
cdr3_aa: CASSSGVVEQYF; v_call: TRBV18; j_call: TRBJ2-7; clone_size: NA
cdr3_aa: CASSLGGGSYNEQFF; v_call: TRBV5-6; j_call: TRBJ2-1; clone_size: NA
cdr3_aa: CASGRTGGAETQYF; v_call: TRBV12-5; j_call: TRBJ2-5; clone_size: NA